This T cell receptor beta chain was obtained from a study of tumor-infiltrating lymphocytes in primary liver carcinoma. The study extracted blood RNA from unsorted whole blood and also extracted germline DNA. Researchers generated TCR beta cDNA from approximately 0.55 ug of total RNA, relying on a constant-region primer. TCR beta libraries came from three nested multiplex PCR rounds using slightly modified ARM-PCR. Investigators reported that the first two PCR rounds, at 10 cycles each, used TRBV1-TRBV30 forward primers with a C-beta reverse primer. TCRdb reprocessed the multiplex PCR reads via MiXCR and lists one record per CDR3 protein. Here the sample spans approximately 320,000 distinct CDR3 sequences, approximately 54% being singletons. Trimming stripped 1 base from V and 2 bases from J, with 10 bases between. The germline V gene encodes CDR1 GTSNPN and CDR2 SVGIG (reference sequence). This CDR3 has 14 residues.

This receptor was obtained from a woman aged 25 to 45 with primary liver carcinoma and hepatitis B virus infection. The chain couples TRBV30 to TRBJ2-3, with D uncertain. Sequencing was carried out using peripheral blood. CDR3 region: CAWSATIDTDTQYF. DNA of the CDR3: TGTGCCTGGAGTGCCACGATAGACACAGATACGCAGTATTTT.